Each of the 21 T cell receptor beta chains below was sequenced from the same sample in a study of T cell repertoires in cytomegalovirus infection. In TCRdb, the reads were re-called with MiXCR into one record per CDR3 protein. The sample has roughly 320,000 distinct CDR3 sequences, 9.6% seen once. Sequenced input: PBMCs. These receptors were obtained from a human donor in good health (CMV status not recorded). Some clones in this sample may be carry-over from other donors' samples.

This clonotype was counted only a few times. The chain links TRBV29-1 to TRBJ2-1; 9 bases agree with TRBD1. Germline trimming cut 5 bases from V and 6 bases from J; bases unmatched to any gene: 8. This CDR3 region has 14 residues. Germline V lookup: CDR1 SQVTM, CDR2 ANQGSEA. The CDR3 reads CSVKGDRESNEQFF. CDR3 nucleotide sequence: TGCAGCGTTAAAGGGGACAGGGAATCCAATGAGCAGTTCTTC.

This clonotype was seen ten or more times. The rearrangement joins TRBV20-1 to TRBJ2-5; 9 bases are shared with TRBD1. Trimming cost V 6 bases and J 7 bases; bases outside gene matches: 9. Germline-derived CDR1 and CDR2 are DFQATT and SNEGSKA (reference sequence). The CDR3 covers 13 residues. CDR3 sequence: CSALRDREGTQYF. DNA of the CDR3: TGCAGTGCACTCCGGGACAGGGAGGGGACCCAGTACTTC.

V gene TRBV6-5 combines with J gene TRBJ1-4, with D possibly being TRBD1 (6 bases). The CDR3 totals 11 residues. Looked up from germline, CDR1 is MNHEY and CDR2 is SVGAGI. The V and J ends lost 8 bases and 8 bases respectively, with 9 bases between them. DNA for the CDR3: TGTGCCAGCGGAGGGGGGGAAAAACTGTTTTTT. This encodes CASGGGEKLFF.

There are many counts of this clonotype. The rearrangement uses TRBV12-3 or TRBV12-4 and TRBJ1-1; 8 bases are shared with TRBD1. Losses at the gene ends were 5 bases for V and 4 bases for J; bases not matched to a gene: 15. This CDR3 spans 17 amino acids. CDR3 in DNA: TGTGCCAGCAGTAGACGTCCCGGGACAGGTAGGGGCACTGAAGCTTTCTTT. It codes for CASSRRPGTGRGTEAFF.

There are many counts of this clonotype. The chain combines TRBV5-6 with TRBJ2-5, with 7 bases identical to TRBD1. Germline CDR1 is SGHDT and CDR2 is YYEEEE. The CDR3 spans 16 residues. V lost 4 bases to trimming and J lost 0 bases; unmatched junction nucleotides: 9. The CDR3 spells CASSVPGQHHQETQYF. The CDR3 region has the DNA TGTGCCAGCAGCGTACCGGGACAGCACCACCAAGAGACCCAGTACTTC.

The table lists this clonotype with many counts. V is TRBV20-1 and J is TRBJ1-2, with 9 positions matching TRBD1. J gave up 7 bases and V 6 bases, and 9 bases lay outside the gene matches. The germline CDR1 and CDR2 sequences are DFQATT and SNEGSKA (reference sequence). The CDR3 spans 13 residues. This CDR3 reads CSAQTGGVGGYTF. CDR3 DNA: TGCAGTGCCCAGACAGGGGGAGTGGGTGGCTACACCTTC.

The rearrangement links TRBV27 to TRBJ2-7, with 7 bases aligning to TRBD2. The junction had 4 bases not matched to a gene; V was cut back by 2 bases and J by 0 bases. This CDR3 has 15 amino acids. Per germline, CDR1 MNHEY and CDR2 SMNVEV (reference sequence). The DNA for the CDR3 is TGTGCCAGCAGTTTAGAGGCTAGCGGCTCCTACGAGCAGTACTTC. Amino acids: CASSLEASGSYEQYF.

This clonotype showed up just a few times. This chain uses TRBV20-1 with TRBJ1-2, with 7 bases lining up with TRBD1. Germline values: CDR1 DFQATT, CDR2 SNEGSKA (reference sequence). The CDR3 is 15 residues long. The trim removed 8 bases at V and 8 bases at J, leaving 20 bases unmatched. The CDR3 DNA reads TGCAGTACTGACAACCGTGACAGGGAGGGTTACGGCTACACCTTC. This sequence encodes CSTDNRDREGYGYTF.

The sample holds a few counts of this clonotype. The J gene is TRBJ1-2, the V gene TRBV20-1, with 8 bases matching TRBD1. This CDR3 has 12 residues. CDR1 is DFQATT, CDR2 SNEGSKA, per germline (reference sequence). Trimming at V came to 5 bases and at J to 8 bases, leaving 7 bases not matched to a gene. The CDR3 here is CSAPRQGYGYTF. CDR3 DNA: TGCAGTGCTCCCAGACAGGGGTACGGCTACACCTTC.

This chain uses TRBV2 with TRBJ2-2; possibly TRBD1 for D (6 bases). Trimming cost V 7 bases and J 0 bases, with 9 bases left between them. CDR1 is SNHLY and CDR2 is FYNNEI in the germline V gene. This CDR3 has 14 residues. The CDR3 region has the DNA TGTGCCAGCAATACAGGGTCGAACACCGGGGAGCTGTTTTTT. It yields the protein CASNTGSNTGELFF.

This clonotype was recorded many times. The CDR3 DNA reads as TGTGCCAGCAGCTTAATGGAACAGGCCGTCACTGAAGCTTTCTTT. This codes for CASSLMEQAVTEAFF. This rearrangement joins TRBV7-2 to TRBJ1-1; a weak D match, TRBD1 (5 bases). There are 15 residues in the CDR3. The germline V gene encodes CDR1 SGHTA and CDR2 FQGNSA. The V end was cut by 2 bases, the J end by 4 bases, with 14 bases between.

This clonotype showed up many times. The chain joins TRBV28 to TRBJ2-5; 9 nucleotides match TRBD2. The junction had 15 bases not matched to a gene; V was cut back by 3 bases and J by 4 bases. CDR1 and CDR2 (germline): MDHEN, SYDVKM. The CDR3 sequence is 18 residues long. This CDR3 is CASSLMIAGASGVETQYF. DNA for the CDR3: TGTGCCAGCAGTTTGATGATAGCGGGGGCCTCAGGGGTAGAGACCCAGTACTTC.

This clonotype was seen at least ten times. CDR3 amino acids: CSVERDTDLLGETQYF. CDR3 DNA: TGCAGCGTTGAACGGGACACCGATCTACTAGGGGAGACCCAGTACTTC. The chain links TRBV29-1 to TRBJ2-5; D is perhaps TRBD1 (6 bases). Trimming removed 2 bases at V and 5 bases at J, with 21 bases between. The CDR3 is made up of 16 amino acids. From germline, CDR1 is SQVTM and CDR2 ANQGSEA.

This sequence joins TRBV27 and TRBJ1-2; D possibly corresponds to TRBD1 (6 bases). The CDR3 spans 14 residues. CDR1 is MNHEY, CDR2 SMNVEV, per germline (reference sequence). V lost 0 bases and J 8 bases, leaving 13 bases between the germline ends. This CDR3 is CASSLSRDKRGYTF. The CDR3 DNA reads as TGTGCCAGCAGTTTATCGAGGGACAAACGGGGCTACACCTTC.

The chain has TRBV7-9 and TRBJ1-2; 7 bases match TRBD1. V dropped 5 bases and J dropped 2; count of bases not matched to a gene: 8. The CDR3 spans 15 residues. Germline assignment: CDR1 SEHNR and CDR2 FQNEAQ (reference sequence). The CDR3 loop is CASSNTPGQNYGYTF. In nucleotides, the CDR3 is TGTGCCAGCAGCAATACTCCGGGACAGAACTATGGCTACACCTTC.

This clonotype showed up many times. The V gene is TRBV2, the J gene TRBJ2-5; D is undetermined. The CDR3 is made up of 12 amino acids. Germline CDR1 is SNHLY and CDR2 is FYNNEI. Trimming cost V 6 bases and J 5 bases, with 10 bases left between them. This CDR3 reads CASRFDGETQYF. In nucleotides, the CDR3 is TGTGCCAGCAGATTCGATGGGGAGACCCAGTACTTC. The entire variable domain, with the rest obtained from reference TRBV2 and TRBJ2-5, is as follows: EPEVTQTPSHQVTQMGQEVILRCVPISNHLYFYWYRQILGQKVEFLVSFYNNEISEKSEIFDDQFSVERPDGSNFTLKIRSTKLEDSAMYFCASRFDGETQYFGPGTRLLVL.

The rearrangement joins TRBV20-1 to TRBJ1-4; 9 positions match TRBD1. V was pared by 4 bases and J by 5 bases, with 5 bases of the junction left unmatched. Per the germline V gene, CDR1 is DFQATT and CDR2 is SNEGSKA (reference sequence). The CDR3 loop spans 14 amino acids. CDR3 amino acids: CSATDRGANEKLFF. CDR3 sequence (DNA): TGCAGTGCTACAGACAGGGGGGCCAATGAAAAACTGTTTTTT.

This clonotype was seen at least ten times. The rearrangement uses TRBV6-5 and TRBJ2-1, with D possibly TRBD2 on 7 matching bases. Germline V gene sequence: CDR1 MNHEY, CDR2 SVGAGI. The CDR3 spans 16 residues. The V end lost 1 base, the J end lost 3 bases, and 13 bases lay between the germline ends. DNA of the CDR3: TGTGCCAGCAGTTACTTTACAAGGGGGGGCTACAATGAGCAGTTCTTC. Its translation: CASSYFTRGGYNEQFF.

This clonotype was counted ten times or more. CDR3: CAIRALGKETQYF. The CDR3 coding sequence is TGTGCCATCAGAGCCTTGGGGAAAGAGACCCAGTACTTC. V and J are TRBV10-3 and TRBJ2-5; D is unresolved. V shed 6 bases and J shed 3 bases, with 11 bases lying between them. CDR1 ENHRY and CDR2 SYGVKD come from the germline V gene. The CDR3 is made up of 13 amino acids.

In this sample, this clonotype turned up many times. The chain uses TRBV6-2 or TRBV6-3 and TRBJ1-1; D uncertain. CDR1 is MNHEY, CDR2 SVGEGT, per germline. V lost 7 bases to trimming and J lost 5 bases, with 17 bases between them. The CDR3 has 14 residues. CDR3 loop: CASKRSRVWTEAFF. The CDR3, as DNA: TGTGCCAGCAAGAGATCGCGGGTATGGACTGAAGCTTTCTTT.

The chain has TRBV20-1 and TRBJ1-3; tentatively, D is TRBD1 (5 bases). The V gene's germline CDR1 is DFQATT and CDR2 SNEGSKA (reference sequence). The CDR3 has 13 amino acids. Trimming pared 1 base from V and 4 bases from J, leaving 8 bases between. In nucleotides, the CDR3 is TGCAGTGCTAGAGCCAGGACAGGAAACACCATATATTTT. Its translation is CSARARTGNTIYF.